This is a list of T cell receptor beta chains from one sample in a study of T cells in Graves' hyperthyroidism and ophthalmopathy. TCRdb reprocessed the multiplex PCR reads via MiXCR and lists one record per CDR3 protein. The data show fewer than 550,000 distinct CDR3 sequences, around a sixth seen once. Source material: blood. The receptor set was obtained from a young woman with Graves' hyperthyroidism. The CDR3 runs from the conserved cysteine through the conserved F or W. The order of the fields is CDR3 length, D gene, V gene, CDR3 protein. A D gene is named only where the DNA matches it firmly.

>11|NA|TRBV6-1
CASSEAYEQYF
>17|NA|TRBV5-1
CASSSFRLDGWYNEQFF
>14|TRBD2|TRBV3-1
CASSHSGGTDTQYF
>16|TRBD2|TRBV20-1
CSAPFTSGGTTGELFF
>15|NA|TRBV28
CASSPYPDSPHEAFF
>15|NA|TRBV3-1
CASSQGLNPPAEQYF
>16|NA|TRBV28
CASSLLDGTAIHEQYF
>13|NA|TRBV7-3
CASSLGPRQPQHF
>13|TRBD1|TRBV6-5
CASSYLGGGEQYF
>15|NA|TRBV7-8
CASSLFPVANYEQYF
>13|NA|TRBV7-9
CAILWGSTDTQYF
>16|NA|TRBV18
CASSPRWGEMNTEAFF
>15|NA|TRBV28
CASSLRGDGANVLTF
>12|NA|TRBV28
CATGGSSYEQYF
>15|NA|TRBV5-1
CASSFASGAYNEQLF
>15|NA|TRBV2
CASREPTSGDNEQFF
>14|NA|TRBV3-1
CASSRLGVPGELFF
>13|NA|TRBV20-1
CSAMAGSGNTIYF
>14|NA|TRBV29-1
CSVEGGGEANVLTF
>16|TRBD1|TRBV12-3/TRBV12-4
CASSSRRDRSSYEQYF
>15|NA|TRBV19
CASSIGSGGNQPQHF
>14|NA|TRBV7-2
CASSPWRGADTQYF
>13|NA|TRBV11-2
CASSFGVNEKLFF
>14|TRBD1|TRBV5-1
CASRTGAVNTEAFF